What follows are 22 T cell receptor beta chains derived from one specimen sequenced in a study of T cell repertoires in cytomegalovirus infection. Antigens of these TCRs are unknown. From the reads, TCRdb called clonotypes with MiXCR, one entry per CDR3 protein. The sample shows 250,000 to 300,000 distinct CDR3 sequences, roughly a fifth of them seen only once. The material was cultured PBMCs, obtained from culture after CMV antigen stimulation. The receptors here all came from a human donor in good health (CMV status not recorded). Some clones in this sample may be carry-over from other donors' samples.

There are a few counts of this clonotype. The J gene is TRBJ1-4, the V gene TRBV6-2 or TRBV6-3, with 8 positions matching TRBD1. The CDR3 is made up of 17 amino acids. Unmatched junction bases numbered 12, after V lost 2 bases and J lost 7 bases. Germline loops: CDR1 MNHEY, CDR2 SVGEGT. CDR3 in DNA: TGTGCCAGCAGTTACGAGTTATCCGGGACAGGAGGTGAAAAACTGTTTTTT. It is translated as CASSYELSGTGGEKLFF.

The chain carries TRBV30 and TRBJ1-1; possible D gene TRBD1, 6 bases. Germline CDR1 and CDR2: GTSNPN and SVGIG (reference sequence). The CDR3 totals 12 residues. Between the trimmed V and J ends, which lost 3 bases and 1 base, there was a span of 6 bases. CDR3 in amino acids: CAWRTGNTEAFF. CDR3 DNA sequence: TGTGCCTGGAGGACAGGGAACACTGAAGCTTTCTTT.

A single count supports this clonotype. The chain joins TRBV28 to TRBJ1-2; tentative D call: TRBD1 (6 bases). Germline V gene sequence: CDR1 MDHEN, CDR2 SYDVKM. This CDR3 is built from 14 residues. V was clipped by 4 bases and J by 2 bases, with 11 bases between them. CDR3: CASSSGQQNYGYTF. CDR3 bases: TGTGCCAGCAGTTCTGGACAGCAGAACTATGGCTACACCTTC.

This clonotype was seen a few times. The rearrangement joins TRBV19 to TRBJ2-3; D remains ambiguous. The V and J ends lost 3 bases and 2 bases respectively, with 6 bases between them. From germline, CDR1 is LNHDA and CDR2 SQIVND (reference sequence). CDR3 length equals 13 residues. The CDR3: CASSISVTDTQYF. The DNA for the CDR3 is TGTGCCAGTAGTATTTCGGTCACAGATACGCAGTATTTT.

V usage is TRBV20-1 and J usage is TRBJ2-1; perhaps TRBD2 as D (6 bases). Trimming removed 1 base from V and 0 bases from J, with 10 bases in between. Germline V CDR1 and CDR2: DFQATT, SNEGSKA (reference sequence). This CDR3 has 15 residues. The CDR3 reads CSARARDSSYNEQFF. The CDR3 DNA sequence: TGCAGTGCTAGAGCTCGGGACTCCTCCTACAATGAGCAGTTCTTC.

The chain employs TRBV7-6 and TRBJ2-5, with TRBD1 identical over 7 bases. The J segment lost 4 bases and the V segment lost 5 bases, leaving 7 bases of the junction unmatched. In germline, CDR1 is SGHVS, CDR2 FNYEAQ. The CDR3 loop spans 14 amino acids. CDR3 protein: CASSLRAGGETQYF. CDR3 nucleotides: TGTGCCAGCAGCCTCAGGGCAGGGGGAGAGACCCAGTACTTC.

In its sample, this clonotype was seen a few times. The chain couples TRBV28 to TRBJ2-1; a possible D gene is TRBD1 (6 bases). V was trimmed by 6 bases and J by 3 bases, leaving 18 bases between them. The CDR3 is 16 residues long. The germline V gene encodes CDR1 MDHEN and CDR2 SYDVKM. CDR3 region: CASSTYRGTSYNEQFF. DNA for the CDR3: TGTGCCAGCAGCACGTATAGGGGGACGAGCTACAATGAGCAGTTCTTC. Drawing the rest from reference TRBV28 and TRBJ2-1, the complete variable domain is DVKVTQSSRYLVKRTGEKVFLECVQDMDHENMFWYRQDPGLGLRLIYFSYDVKMKEKGDIPEGYSVSREKKERFSLILESASTNQTSMYLCASSTYRGTSYNEQFFGPGTRLTVL.

This clonotype showed up many times. The chain couples TRBV12-3 or TRBV12-4 to TRBJ2-1; 14 bases align to TRBD2. The ends lost 4 bases at V and 6 bases at J; junction bases unmatched: 2. The CDR3 covers 15 residues. CDR3 sequence (DNA): TGTGCCAGCAGTTCCGGGACTAGCGGGAGCAATGAGCAGTTCTTC. It encodes CASSSGTSGSNEQFF.

This clonotype was observed a few times. The chain joins TRBV28 to TRBJ2-1; no firm D call. Per the germline V gene, CDR1 is MDHEN and CDR2 is SYDVKM. The CDR3 spans 22 residues. V was trimmed by 7 bases and J by 5 bases, leaving 39 bases between them. This chain's CDR3 is CASIPLQRVHSPWLRPHNEQFF. CDR3 nucleotide sequence: TGTGCCAGCATTCCTTTACAACGGGTTCACAGTCCCTGGCTCAGACCCCACAATGAGCAGTTCTTC.

This sequence joins TRBV5-4 and TRBJ2-1; D ambiguous. The V end lost 0 bases, the J end lost 10 bases, and 11 bases lay between the germline ends. The germline V gene encodes CDR1 SGHNT and CDR2 YYREEE (reference sequence). The CDR3 sequence is 13 residues long. The CDR3 sequence is CASSLDSGGEQFF. In DNA, the CDR3 is TGTGCCAGCAGCTTGGATTCCGGCGGCGAGCAGTTCTTC.

The chain couples TRBV6-2 or TRBV6-3 to TRBJ2-1, with 7 bases aligning to TRBD2. J was trimmed by 4 bases and V by 7 bases; bases with no gene match: 7. The CDR3 length is 14 residues. The V gene's germline CDR1 is MNHEY and CDR2 SVGEGT. The CDR3 sequence is CASTSTSFYNEQFF. In nucleotides, the CDR3 is TGTGCCAGCACCTCGACTAGCTTTTACAATGAGCAGTTCTTC.

This chain joins TRBV6-5 and TRBJ2-7, with a possible D match to TRBD2 (6 bases). The CDR3 has 13 residues. V was pared by 4 bases and J by 2 bases, with 9 bases between. CDR1 and CDR2 (germline): MNHEY, SVGAGI. The CDR3 here is CASSFRETYEQYF. The CDR3 DNA follows: TGTGCCAGCAGTTTTCGGGAGACCTACGAGCAGTACTTC.

The V gene is TRBV12-3 or TRBV12-4, the J gene TRBJ1-6; possible D gene TRBD1, 5 bases. The length of the CDR3 is 14 residues. Between the trimmed V and J ends, which lost 6 bases and 10 bases, there was a span of 16 bases. The CDR3 sequence: CASSRGDARSPLHF. CDR3 sequence (DNA): TGTGCCAGCAGCCGGGGGGACGCCCGCTCACCCCTCCACTTT.

The rearrangement links TRBV19 to TRBJ2-2; D is unresolved. The CDR3 runs to 15 residues. Germline lookup yields CDR1 LNHDA and CDR2 SQIVND (reference sequence). V was trimmed by 3 bases and J by 2 bases, leaving 10 bases between them. CDR3 nucleotides: TGTGCCAGTAGTATGGTGGCAAGCAACACCGGGGAGCTGTTTTTT. This sequence encodes CASSMVASNTGELFF.

This chain uses TRBV11-1 with TRBJ2-1, with no clear D. Trimming left V 0 bases short and J 6 bases short, with 18 bases between. CDR1 is SGHAT and CDR2 is FQDESV in the germline V gene (reference sequence). The CDR3 sequence is 17 residues long. CDR3 loop: CASSLAGGRYDTNEQFF. The CDR3 DNA sequence: TGTGCCAGCAGCTTAGCAGGTGGCCGGTACGATACCAATGAGCAGTTCTTC.

In its sample, this clonotype was seen many times. This chain uses TRBV5-1 with TRBJ2-1; 7 positions match TRBD1. V lost 6 bases, J lost 3 bases, and 9 bases stayed unmatched. Germline CDR1 and CDR2: SGHRS and YFSETQ. CDR3 size: 15 residues. The CDR3 DNA is TGCGCCAGCATCCCTGACTCAGGGGGCTACAATGAGCAGTTCTTC. This translates into CASIPDSGGYNEQFF.

This rearrangement joins TRBV20-1 to TRBJ2-1, with unresolved D. V lost 1 base, J lost 6 bases, and 10 bases lay in between. There are 13 residues in the CDR3. Per germline, CDR1 DFQATT and CDR2 SNEGSKA (reference sequence). Here the CDR3 reads CSARVGVVNEQFF. For the CDR3, the DNA is TGCAGTGCTAGAGTCGGAGTGGTCAATGAGCAGTTCTTC.

This clonotype was found many times. The chain uses TRBV12-3 or TRBV12-4 and TRBJ2-5; D unclear. The CDR3 is 13 amino acids. Trimming removed 7 bases from V and 5 bases from J, with 14 bases in between. The CDR3 nucleotides read TGTGCCAGCACGGAGTGGCCGGTGGAGACCCAGTACTTC. Translated: CASTEWPVETQYF.

The chain recombines TRBV30 with TRBJ1-6; TRBD1 matches 8 bases. The germline CDR1 and CDR2 sequences are GTSNPN and SVGIG (reference sequence). Trimming removed 7 bases from V and 5 bases from J; junction bases left unmatched: 4. The CDR3 length is 13 residues. CDR3 in amino acids: CASDRDHNSPLHF. The CDR3 nucleotides read TGTGCCTCGGACAGGGACCATAATTCACCCCTCCACTTT.

This chain connects TRBV6-5 to TRBJ2-2; D possibly uses TRBD1 or TRBD2 (5 bases each). The CDR3 is 17 residues long. V shed 2 bases and J shed 2 bases, with 15 bases lying between them. Germline V lookup: CDR1 MNHEY, CDR2 SVGAGI. The CDR3 reads CASSYGTSESNTGELFF. The DNA of the CDR3 is TGTGCCAGCAGTTACGGGACGAGCGAGAGTAACACCGGGGAGCTGTTTTTT.

This clonotype was recorded a few times. Here the CDR3 reads CASSISGTGVKQPQHF. The CDR3 DNA sequence: TGTGCCAGTAGTATATCCGGGACAGGGGTGAAGCAGCCCCAGCATTTT. The J gene is TRBJ1-5, the V gene TRBV19; 10 bases align to TRBD1. The CDR3 has 16 amino acids. In germline, CDR1 is LNHDA, CDR2 SQIVND (reference sequence). The junction had 8 bases not matched to a gene; V was cut back by 2 bases and J by 7 bases.

This clonotype was found many times. V is TRBV6-2 or TRBV6-3 and J is TRBJ2-7; 9 bases match TRBD1. With V trimmed by 10 bases and J by 0 bases, 4 bases remained unmatched. Germline CDR1 reads MNHEY; CDR2 reads SVGEGT. The CDR3 has 13 amino acids. The CDR3 DNA reads TGTGCCACCGGACAGGGGAGCTCCTACGAGCAGTACGTC. Its translation: CATGQGSSYEQYV.